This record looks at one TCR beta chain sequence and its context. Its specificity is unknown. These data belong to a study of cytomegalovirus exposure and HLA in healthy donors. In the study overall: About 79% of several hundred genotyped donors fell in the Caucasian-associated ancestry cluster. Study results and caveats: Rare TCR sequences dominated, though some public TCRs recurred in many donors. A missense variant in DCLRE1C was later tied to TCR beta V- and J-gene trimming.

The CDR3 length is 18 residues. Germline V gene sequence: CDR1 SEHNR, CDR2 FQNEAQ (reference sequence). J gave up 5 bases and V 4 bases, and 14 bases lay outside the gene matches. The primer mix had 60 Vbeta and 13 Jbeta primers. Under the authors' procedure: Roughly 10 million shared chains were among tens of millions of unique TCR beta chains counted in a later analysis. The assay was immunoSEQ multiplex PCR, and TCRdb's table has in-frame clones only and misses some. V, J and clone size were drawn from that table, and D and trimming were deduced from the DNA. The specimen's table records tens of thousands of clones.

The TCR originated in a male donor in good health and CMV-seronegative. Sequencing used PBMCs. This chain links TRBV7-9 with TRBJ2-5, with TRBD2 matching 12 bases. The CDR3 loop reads CASSSATSSGRAQETQYF. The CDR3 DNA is TGTGCCAGCAGCTCCGCTACCTCTAGCGGGAGGGCCCAGGAGACCCAGTACTTC.